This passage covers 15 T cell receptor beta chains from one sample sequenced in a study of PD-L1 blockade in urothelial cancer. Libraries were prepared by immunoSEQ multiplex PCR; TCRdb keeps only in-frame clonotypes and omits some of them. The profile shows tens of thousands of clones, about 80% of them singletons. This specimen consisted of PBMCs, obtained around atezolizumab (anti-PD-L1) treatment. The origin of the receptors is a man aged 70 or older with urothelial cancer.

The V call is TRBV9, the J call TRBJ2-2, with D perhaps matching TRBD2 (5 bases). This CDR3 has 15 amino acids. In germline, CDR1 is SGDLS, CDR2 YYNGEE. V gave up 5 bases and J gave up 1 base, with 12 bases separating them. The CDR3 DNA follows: TGTGCCAGCAGAACGGGGAGCCTGAACACCGGGGAGCTGTTTTTT. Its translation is CASRTGSLNTGELFF.

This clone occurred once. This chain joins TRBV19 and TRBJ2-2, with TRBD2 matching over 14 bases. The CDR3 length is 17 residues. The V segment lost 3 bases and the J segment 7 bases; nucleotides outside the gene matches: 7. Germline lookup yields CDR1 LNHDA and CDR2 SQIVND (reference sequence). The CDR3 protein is CASSILTSGRGGGELFF. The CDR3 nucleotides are TGTGCCAGTAGTATCTTGACTAGCGGGAGGGGCGGCGGGGAGCTGTTTTTT.

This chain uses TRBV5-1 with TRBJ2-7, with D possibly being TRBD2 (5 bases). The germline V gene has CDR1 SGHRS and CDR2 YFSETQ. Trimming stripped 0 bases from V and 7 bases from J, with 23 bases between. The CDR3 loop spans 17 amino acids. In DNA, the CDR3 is TGCGCCAGCAGCTTGGGGGTGTCGGGTACCACCTCGGGAGAGCAGTACTTC. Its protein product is CASSLGVSGTTSGEQYF.

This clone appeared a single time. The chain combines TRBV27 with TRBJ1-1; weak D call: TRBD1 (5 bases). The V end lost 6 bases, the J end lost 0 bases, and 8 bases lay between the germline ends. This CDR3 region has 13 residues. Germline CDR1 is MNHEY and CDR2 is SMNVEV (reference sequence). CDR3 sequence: CASRDIMNTEAFF. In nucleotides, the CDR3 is TGTGCCAGCAGGGACATAATGAACACTGAAGCTTTCTTT.

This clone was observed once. The CDR3 bases are TGTGCCAGCAGCTTACAGGGATCCGGGGCCAACGTCCTGACTTTC. Its translation: CASSLQGSGANVLTF. The chain employs TRBV11-3 and TRBJ2-6, with a weak D call TRBD1 (5 bases). The CDR3 extends over 15 amino acids. Trimming stripped 2 bases from V and 4 bases from J, with 9 bases between. Germline CDR1 and CDR2: SGHNT and YENEEA.

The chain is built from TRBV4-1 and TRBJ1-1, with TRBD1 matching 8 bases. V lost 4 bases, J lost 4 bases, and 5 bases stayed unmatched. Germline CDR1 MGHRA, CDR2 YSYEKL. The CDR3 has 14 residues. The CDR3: CASSRGQGPTEAFF. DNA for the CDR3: TGCGCCAGCAGCCGAGGACAGGGCCCCACTGAAGCTTTCTTT.

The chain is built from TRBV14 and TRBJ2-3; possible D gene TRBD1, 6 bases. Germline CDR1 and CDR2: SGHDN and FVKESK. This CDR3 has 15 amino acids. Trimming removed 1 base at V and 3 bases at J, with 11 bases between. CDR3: CASSQGRQGTDTQYF. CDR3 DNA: TGTGCCAGCAGCCAAGGACGGCAGGGGACAGATACGCAGTATTTT.

The CDR3 reads CSASAGFGYTF. The DNA for the CDR3 is TGCAGTGCTAGTGCAGGGTTCGGCTACACCTTC. The V and J genes are TRBV20-1 and TRBJ1-2, with D possibly matching TRBD1 (5 bases). Germline assignment: CDR1 DFQATT and CDR2 SNEGSKA (reference sequence). The V and J ends lost 3 bases and 8 bases respectively, with 10 bases between them. CDR3 length equals 11 residues.

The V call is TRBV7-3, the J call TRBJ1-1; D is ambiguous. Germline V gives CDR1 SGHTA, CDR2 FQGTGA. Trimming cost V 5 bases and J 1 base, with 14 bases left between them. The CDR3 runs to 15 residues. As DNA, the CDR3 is TGTGCCAGCAGCCCCGGAGCCACCGAGAACACTGAAGCTTTCTTT. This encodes CASSPGATENTEAFF.

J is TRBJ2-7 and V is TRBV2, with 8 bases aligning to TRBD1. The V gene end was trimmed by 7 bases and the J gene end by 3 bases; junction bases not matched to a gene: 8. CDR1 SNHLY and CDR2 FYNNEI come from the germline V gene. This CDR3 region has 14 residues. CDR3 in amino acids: CASTSGQANYEQYF. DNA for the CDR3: TGTGCCAGCACTTCGGGACAGGCGAACTACGAGCAGTACTTC.

The CDR3 is CASSLSGGAYEQYF. The CDR3 DNA reads TGTGCCAGCAGCCTTAGCGGGGGGGCCTACGAGCAGTACTTC. The chain joins TRBV7-9 to TRBJ2-7, with 11 positions matching TRBD2. The length of the CDR3 is 14 residues. The trim removed 5 bases at V and 2 bases at J, leaving 2 bases unmatched. CDR1 is SEHNR and CDR2 is FQNEAQ in the germline V gene (reference sequence).

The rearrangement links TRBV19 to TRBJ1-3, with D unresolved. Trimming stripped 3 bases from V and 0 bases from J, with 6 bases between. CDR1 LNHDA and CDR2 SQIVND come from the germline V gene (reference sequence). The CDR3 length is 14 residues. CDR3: CASSMLSSGNTIYF. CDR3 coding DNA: TGTGCCAGTAGTATGCTGAGCTCTGGAAACACCATATATTTT.

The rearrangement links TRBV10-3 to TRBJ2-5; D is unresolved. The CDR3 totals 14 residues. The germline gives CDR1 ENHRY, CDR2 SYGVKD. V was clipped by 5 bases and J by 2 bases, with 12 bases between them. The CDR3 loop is CAISLEPMQETQYF. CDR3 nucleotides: TGTGCCATCAGTTTGGAGCCCATGCAAGAGACCCAGTACTTC.

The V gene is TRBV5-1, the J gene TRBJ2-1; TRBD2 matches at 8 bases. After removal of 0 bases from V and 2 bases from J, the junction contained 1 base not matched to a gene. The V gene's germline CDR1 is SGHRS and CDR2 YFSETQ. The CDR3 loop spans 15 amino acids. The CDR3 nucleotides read TGCGCCAGCAGCTTGGACGGGGGGGCCTACAATGAGCAGTTCTTC. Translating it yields CASSLDGGAYNEQFF.

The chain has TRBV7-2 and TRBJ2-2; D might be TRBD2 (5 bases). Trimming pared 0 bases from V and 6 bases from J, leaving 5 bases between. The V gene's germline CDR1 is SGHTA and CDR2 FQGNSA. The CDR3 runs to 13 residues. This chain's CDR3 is CASSLARAGELFF. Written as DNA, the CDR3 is TGTGCCAGCAGCTTAGCGCGGGCCGGGGAGCTGTTTTTT.